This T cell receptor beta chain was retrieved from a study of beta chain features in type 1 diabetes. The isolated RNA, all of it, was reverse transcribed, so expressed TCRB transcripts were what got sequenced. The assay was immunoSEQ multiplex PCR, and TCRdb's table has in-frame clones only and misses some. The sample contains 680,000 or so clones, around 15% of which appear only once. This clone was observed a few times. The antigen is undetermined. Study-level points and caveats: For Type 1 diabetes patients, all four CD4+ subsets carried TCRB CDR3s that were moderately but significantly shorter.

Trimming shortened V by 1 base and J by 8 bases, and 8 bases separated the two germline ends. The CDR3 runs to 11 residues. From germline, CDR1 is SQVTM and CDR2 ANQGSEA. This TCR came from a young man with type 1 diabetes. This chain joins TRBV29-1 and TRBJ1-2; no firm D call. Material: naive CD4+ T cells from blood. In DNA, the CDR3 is TGCAGCGTTGAAGCCTCTTTGGGCTACACCTTC. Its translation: CSVEASLGYTF. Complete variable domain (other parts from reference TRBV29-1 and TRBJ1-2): SAVISQKPSRDICQRGTSLTIQCQVDSQVTMMFWYRQQPGQSLTLIATANQGSEATYESGFVIDKFPISRPNLTFSTLTVSNMSPEDSSIYLCSVEASLGYTFGSGTRLTVV.